This T cell receptor (beta chain) was identified during a study of blood T cell repertoires in COVID-19. Turning to the study itself: From T cells, B-cell-depleted T cells, or PBMCs came the material, which was cDNA or gDNA.

This clone was seen once. Methods used by the authors: Amplified reference gene primers provided the basis for estimating nucleated cell counts. Using immunoSEQ multiplex PCR, the repertoire was profiled, and TCRdb retains in-frame clones only, with some absent. Clone size and the V and J calls come from that table; the DNA yielded D and trimming. This table has 200,000 to 250,000 clones, 88% appearing once. Enrolled through a virtual design, the participants were between roughly 18 and 90 years of age and came from under 25 US areas. Donors in Cohort 3 counted as recovered after two negative PCRs, clearance, or symptom resolution. The length of the CDR3 is 14 residues. With V trimmed by 4 bases and J by 2 bases, 2 bases remained unmatched. Looked up from germline, CDR1 is SGHVS and CDR2 is FQNEAQ.

The V and J genes are TRBV7-8 and TRBJ1-1; TRBD1 aligns across 9 bases. This clonotype was obtained from a woman aged 25 to 39 who had recovered from COVID-19. Sequencing input: PBMCs or T cells enriched from blood (not recorded which). The CDR3 DNA sequence: TGTGCCAGCAGCTGGGACAGGGTTAACACTGAAGCTTTCTTT. Translating it yields CASSWDRVNTEAFF. The complete variable domain, with remaining parts taken from reference TRBV7-8 and TRBJ1-1, reads GAGVSQSPRYKVAKRGQDVALRCDPISGHVSLFWYQQALGQGPEFLTYFQNEAQLDKSGLPSDRFFAERPEGSVSTLKIQRTQQEDSAVYLCASSWDRVNTEAFFGQGTRLTVV.